This T cell receptor beta chain was captured in a study of memory CD4+ T cells and cytomegalovirus serostatus. Study background: Healthy Belgian adult donors included under ten CMV-positive and around 25 CMV-negative people.

V shed 4 bases, J shed 2 bases, and the junction held 10 bases outside the gene matches. This CDR3 spans 16 amino acids. CDR1 and CDR2 (germline): LGHNA, YNFKEQ. With respect to this clone: The antigen is not known.

Study outcomes and limitations: Median bootstrapped AUC for CMV status was just under 0.97 originally, approximately 0.9 US-trained. CD4+ memory repertoires contained about two fifths of the 164 reported CMV TCRbeta sequences.

In the original processing: Out-of-frame sequences were removed, leaving a few million distinct TCRbeta sequences. Produced via immunoSEQ multiplex PCR; TCRdb's table is partial and in-frame only. That table is the source of V, J and clone size, and D and trimming were worked out from the DNA. This table has around 45,000 clones, 74% appearing once. The sort gate was single viable CD3+CD4+CD8-CD45RO+ cells for memory CD4+ T cells. Specimen: memory CD4+ T cells from blood. This TCR was recovered from an adult in good health and CMV-seropositive. The gene calls are TRBV4-2 and TRBJ2-7, with 8 bases lining up with TRBD2. CDR3 protein: CASSPLTGGRTYEQYF. CDR3 sequence (DNA): TGTGCCAGCAGCCCACTAACGGGGGGGAGAACCTACGAGCAGTACTTC.